This entry lists 32 T cell receptor beta chains sequenced from one sample in a study of blood T cell repertoires in COVID-19 (dated by TCRdb to 2018 to 2021). The receptor library was made with the immunoSEQ multiplex PCR assay. Imported from immuneACCESS, the table was reduced by TCRdb to in-frame sequences with V and J called. These copies leave out some clones; in studies compared against another copy, an unresolved V gene accounts for under half, and the cause of the remainder is not known. For this sample there are approximately 250,000 clones; approximately 88% appear just once. Of the sample, roughly 3% is held by the ten largest clones. Sequencing was done on a sample of PBMCs or T cells enriched from blood (not recorded which). These receptor sequences come from a woman in her thirties or forties who had been exposed to COVID-19.

The rearrangement uses TRBV4-1 and TRBJ2-3, with 15 bases aligning to TRBD2. The CDR3 contains 16 residues. The trim removed 1 base at V and 7 bases at J, leaving 3 bases unmatched. Germline assignment: CDR1 MGHRA and CDR2 YSYEKL. The DNA of the CDR3 is TGCGCCAGCAGCCAAGGCGGACTAGCGGGGGGGTATACGCAGTATTTT. Its protein is CASSQGGLAGGYTQYF.

This chain joins TRBV12-3 or TRBV12-4 and TRBJ2-3; no clear D gene. The CDR3 has 12 residues. V lost 3 bases, J lost 6 bases, and 7 bases lay in between. The DNA of the CDR3 is TGTGCCAGCAGTTTTATTGCGGATACGCAGTATTTT. Protein sequence: CASSFIADTQYF.

This rearrangement joins TRBV19 to TRBJ2-6; 10 bases map to TRBD1. The germline CDR1 and CDR2 sequences are LNHDA and SQIVND (reference sequence). V lost 1 base and J lost 0; bases outside the gene matches: 3. The CDR3 covers 18 residues. The CDR3 reads CASSIGRDRGSGANVLTF. The CDR3 DNA is TGTGCCAGTAGTATAGGTCGGGACAGGGGCTCTGGGGCCAACGTCCTGACTTTC.

V and J are TRBV27 and TRBJ2-6; possible D gene TRBD2, 6 bases. Deletions cut 6 bases from V and 0 bases from J, with 9 bases between. The V gene's germline CDR1 is MNHEY and CDR2 SMNVEV (reference sequence). The CDR3 totals 15 residues. The CDR3 region is CASREEGSGANVLTF. Here the CDR3 DNA reads TGTGCCAGCAGAGAGGAGGGCTCTGGGGCCAACGTCCTGACTTTC.

The V and J genes are TRBV6-2 or TRBV6-3 and TRBJ2-1, with 13 bases aligning to TRBD2. CDR1 is MNHEY and CDR2 is SVGEGT in the germline V gene. After removal of 0 bases from V and 13 bases from J, the junction contained 6 bases not matched to a gene. The CDR3 contains 15 residues. Here the CDR3 DNA reads TGTGCCAGCAGTTACTCGTGGACTAGCGGGAGTTTTCAGTTCTTC. Translating it yields CASSYSWTSGSFQFF.

The V gene is TRBV6-1, the J gene TRBJ1-6; 9 bases agree with TRBD1. Losses at the gene ends were 3 bases for V and 3 bases for J; bases not matched to a gene: 3. This CDR3 has 16 amino acids. Germline-derived CDR1 and CDR2 are MNHNS and SASEGT. This CDR3 is CASSDQGQGYNSPLHF. As DNA, the CDR3 is TGTGCCAGCAGTGATCAGGGACAGGGCTATAATTCACCCCTCCACTTT.

The genes are TRBV7-2 and TRBJ2-3; 10 bases match TRBD2. V shed 1 base, J shed 3 bases, and the junction held 7 bases outside the gene matches. The CDR3 runs to 17 residues. The germline V gene encodes CDR1 SGHTA and CDR2 FQGNSA. CDR3 sequence reads: CASSLGVSGRLTDTQYF. In DNA form, the CDR3 reads TGTGCCAGCAGCTTAGGGGTTAGCGGGAGGCTAACAGATACGCAGTATTTT.

The J gene is TRBJ2-3, the V gene TRBV28, with D possibly TRBD2 on 5 matching bases. The CDR3 loop spans 13 amino acids. The V gene's germline CDR1 is MDHEN and CDR2 SYDVKM. Trimming took 1 base from V and 10 from J, leaving 12 bases between them. CDR3 sequence: CASSLSRLRPQYF. For the CDR3, the DNA is TGTGCCAGCAGTTTATCGAGACTACGACCGCAGTATTTT.

V is TRBV6-2 or TRBV6-3 and J is TRBJ2-7; 8 bases agree with TRBD1. The CDR3 has 15 amino acids. The V gene's germline CDR1 is MNHEY and CDR2 SVGEGT. The J segment lost 3 bases and the V segment lost 6 bases, leaving 10 bases of the junction unmatched. The CDR3 DNA is TGTGCCAGCAGCAACGACCGGGACAGGTTCTACGAGCAGTACTTC. Translating it yields CASSNDRDRFYEQYF.

The chain couples TRBV5-1 to TRBJ2-7, with 8 bases matching TRBD1. Germline CDR1 reads SGHRS; CDR2 reads YFSETQ. J was trimmed by 0 bases and V by 4 bases; bases with no gene match: 3. CDR3 length: 14 amino acids. The CDR3 region is CASSVTGGSYEQYF. In nucleotides, the CDR3 is TGCGCCAGCAGCGTAACAGGGGGCTCCTACGAGCAGTACTTC. Combining the CDR3 with reference TRBV5-1 and TRBJ2-7 gives the whole variable domain KAGVTQTPRYLIKTRGQQVTLSCSPISGHRSVSWYQQTPGQGLQFLFEYFSETQRNKGNFPGRFSGRQFSNSRSEMNVSTLELGDSALYLCASSVTGGSYEQYFGPGTRLTVT.

The chain employs TRBV27 and TRBJ1-1, with D perhaps TRBD1 (5 bases). Germline V lookup: CDR1 MNHEY, CDR2 SMNVEV (reference sequence). V lost 9 bases and J lost 2, with 25 bases in between. The CDR3 contains 17 residues. CDR3 sequence: CASTRGVGKGLNTEAFF. The CDR3 bases are TGTGCCAGTACGCGGGGGGTTGGGAAGGGTCTAAACACTGAAGCTTTCTTT.

This chain uses TRBV11-1 with TRBJ1-1; D is ambiguous. V was trimmed by 1 base and J by 0 bases, leaving 3 bases between them. Germline assignment: CDR1 SGHAT and CDR2 FQDESV (reference sequence). The CDR3 has 13 residues. For the CDR3, the DNA is TGTGCCAGCAGCTTAGTAATGAACACTGAAGCTTTCTTT. Its translation: CASSLVMNTEAFF.

Points on this clone: The junction does not match germline at one end; this may be a read error. This rearrangement joins TRBV6-5 to TRBJ2-1, with D perhaps TRBD1 (5 bases). The CDR3 is made up of 13 amino acids. Germline V gene data show CDR1 as MNHEY and CDR2 as SVGAGI. CDR3 loop: CASRSGAYNEQFF. CDR3 sequence (DNA): TGTGCCAGCAGGAGTGGGGCCTATAATGAGCAGTTCTTC.

CDR3 sequence: CASSLGPPGLDSTDTQYF. Here the CDR3 DNA reads TGTGCCAGCAGCTTAGGCCCTCCGGGACTAGATTCAACAGATACGCAGTATTTT. This sequence joins TRBV11-2 and TRBJ2-3, with TRBD2 identical over 8 bases. Germline values: CDR1 SGHAT, CDR2 FQNNGV. CDR3 length: 18 residues. Trimming removed 1 base from V and 3 bases from J; junction bases left unmatched: 12.

The chain has TRBV2 and TRBJ2-7; D is ambiguous. Between the trimmed V and J ends, which lost 3 bases and 1 base, there was a span of 4 bases. The CDR3 sequence is 12 residues long. In germline, CDR1 is SNHLY, CDR2 FYNNEI. The chain's CDR3 is CASSDMSYEQYV. The CDR3 DNA reads TGTGCCAGCAGTGATATGTCCTACGAGCAGTACGTC.

The chain uses TRBV2 and TRBJ2-7; D is ambiguous. V was clipped by 8 bases and J by 0 bases, with 11 bases between them. The CDR3 consists of 13 residues. Germline CDR1 reads SNHLY; CDR2 reads FYNNEI. The CDR3 loop is CASDPDTSYEQYV. CDR3 DNA sequence: TGTGCCAGCGACCCAGACACCTCCTACGAGCAGTACGTC.

J is TRBJ2-7 and V is TRBV6-2 or TRBV6-3; possibly TRBD2 for D (6 bases). V shed 0 bases and J shed 3 bases, with 12 bases lying between them. The CDR3 contains 15 residues. Germline loops: CDR1 MNHEY, CDR2 SVGEGT. CDR3 in DNA: TGTGCCAGCAGTTACTCGGGAGGATTCGTCTACGAGCAGTACTTC. Translating it yields CASSYSGGFVYEQYF.

The chain joins TRBV4-3 to TRBJ2-7, with TRBD2 matching 9 bases. The CDR3 has 16 amino acids. Germline CDR1 LGHNA, CDR2 YSLEER. Trimming removed 1 base from V and 2 bases from J; junction bases left unmatched: 6. The CDR3 reads CASSQGIAGATYEQYF. Here the CDR3 DNA reads TGCGCCAGCAGCCAAGGCATAGCGGGGGCAACCTACGAGCAGTACTTC.

This chain links TRBV29-1 with TRBJ2-2; 8 nucleotides match TRBD1. V was pared by 6 bases and J by 9 bases, with 6 bases of the junction left unmatched. Germline V gives CDR1 SQVTM, CDR2 ANQGSEA. The CDR3 contains 12 residues. The CDR3 spells CSVEQGVRELFF. DNA of the CDR3: TGCAGCGTAGAACAGGGGGTTCGGGAGCTGTTTTTT.

This chain's CDR3 is CASSTYSGNTIYF. The CDR3, as DNA: TGTGCCAGCAGTACTTACTCTGGAAACACCATATATTTT. The V gene is TRBV27, the J gene TRBJ1-3, with unresolved D. This CDR3 spans 13 amino acids. In germline, CDR1 is MNHEY, CDR2 SMNVEV (reference sequence). Trimming removed 5 bases at V and 0 bases at J, with 5 bases between.

V is TRBV4-1 and J is TRBJ1-5; D unresolved. The V end was cut by 0 bases, the J end by 0 bases, with 12 bases between. The germline V gene encodes CDR1 MGHRA and CDR2 YSYEKL. The CDR3 covers 17 residues. The CDR3 DNA reads TGCGCCAGCAGCCAAGAGAGGTCAGCTTATAGCAATCAGCCCCAGCATTTT. Protein sequence: CASSQERSAYSNQPQHF.

The rearrangement links TRBV18 to TRBJ2-2; D possibly corresponds to TRBD1 (6 bases). This CDR3 has 14 amino acids. In germline, CDR1 is KGHSH, CDR2 LQKENI. Trimming stripped 2 bases from V and 5 bases from J, with 9 bases between. As DNA, the CDR3 is TGTGCCAGCTCACCATCAGGGGATACCGGGGAGCTGTTTTTT. This translates into CASSPSGDTGELFF.

The chain combines TRBV3-1 (or the pseudogene TRBV3-2) with TRBJ1-2; TRBD1 aligns across 7 bases. The length of the CDR3 is 13 residues. V dropped 4 bases and J dropped 6; count of bases not matched to a gene: 5. CDR1 is LGHDT, CDR2 YNNKEL, per germline (reference sequence). CDR3 nucleotides: TGTGCCAGCAGCCTTGACAGGGTTCATGGCTACACCTTC. It is translated as CASSLDRVHGYTF.

The chain has TRBV25-1 and TRBJ2-5; 9 bases line up with TRBD1. Losses at the gene ends were 2 bases for V and 11 bases for J; bases not matched to a gene: 12. The CDR3 is 15 residues long. Germline values: CDR1 MGHDK, CDR2 SYGVNS. This CDR3 is CASSEQTPRTGVQYF. CDR3 DNA sequence: TGTGCCAGCAGTGAACAGACTCCGCGGACAGGGGTTCAGTACTTC.

The rearrangement joins TRBV7-9 to TRBJ1-1; no clear D gene. V gave up 8 bases and J gave up 3 bases, with 10 bases separating them. The CDR3 totals 12 residues. CDR1 is SEHNR, CDR2 FQNEAQ, per germline (reference sequence). CDR3 protein: CASVRLYTEAFF. CDR3 sequence (DNA): TGTGCCAGCGTGCGGCTTTACACTGAAGCTTTCTTT.

This clone was recorded once. The chain links TRBV5-1 to TRBJ2-7; 8 bases align to TRBD1. V trimming: 4 bases; J trimming: 4 bases; junction bases outside the gene matches: 4. CDR1 and CDR2 from the germline V gene are SGHRS and YFSETQ. There are 13 residues in the CDR3. In DNA form, the CDR3 reads TGCGCCAGCAGCGCCGACAGGGGTTACGAGCAGTACTTC. As protein: CASSADRGYEQYF.

Worth noting for this clone: A junction boundary mismatches the germline segment, possibly from a read error. The chain uses TRBV5-1 and TRBJ2-3; 15 bases align to TRBD2. CDR1 and CDR2 from the germline V gene are SGHRS and YFSETQ. This CDR3 is built from 16 residues. CDR3 loop: CASSLWTSGRADTQYF. CDR3 coding DNA: TGTGCCAGCAGCCTCTGGACTAGCGGGAGGGCAGATACGCAGTATTTT.

The rearrangement joins TRBV7-2 to TRBJ2-5, with 8 bases identical to TRBD2. The CDR3 has 14 amino acids. The V gene end was trimmed by 3 bases and the J gene end by 2 bases; junction bases not matched to a gene: 2. Germline CDR1 is SGHTA and CDR2 is FQGNSA. The CDR3 reads CASSFTSGQETQYF. In DNA form, the CDR3 reads TGTGCCAGCAGCTTCACTAGCGGACAAGAGACCCAGTACTTC.

This chain links TRBV19 with TRBJ1-5; 9 bases align to TRBD1. The J segment lost 2 bases and the V segment lost 5 bases, leaving 4 bases of the junction unmatched. Looked up from germline, CDR1 is LNHDA and CDR2 is SQIVND (reference sequence). This CDR3 contains 15 residues. CDR3 amino acids: CASSYRGLGNQPQHF. In DNA, the CDR3 is TGTGCCAGTAGTTACAGGGGGCTAGGCAATCAGCCCCAGCATTTT. Complete variable domain (other parts from reference TRBV19 and TRBJ1-5): DGGITQSPKYLFRKEGQNVTLSCEQNLNHDAMYWYRQDPGQGLRLIYYSQIVNDFQKGDIAEGYSVSREKKESFPLTVTSAQKNPTAFYLCASSYRGLGNQPQHFGDGTRLSIL.

The chain has TRBV3-1 (or the pseudogene TRBV3-2) and TRBJ1-1; TRBD1 is a possible D gene (5 bases). Trimming shortened V by 6 bases and J by 6 bases, and 17 bases separated the two germline ends. Germline V gene sequence: CDR1 LGHDT, CDR2 YNNKEL (reference sequence). This CDR3 is 14 amino acids long. CDR3 residues: CASSFREGRAEAFF. The CDR3 nucleotides read TGTGCCAGCAGTTTCAGGGAGGGACGAGCTGAAGCTTTCTTT.

CDR3 in amino acids: CATSEEGSRAQYF. DNA of the CDR3: TGTGCCACCAGTGAGGAGGGCTCTCGGGCCCAGTACTTC. The chain recombines TRBV24-1 with TRBJ2-5, with D perhaps matching TRBD2 (6 bases). V was cut by 4 bases and J by 9 bases, with 14 bases left in between. The CDR3 extends over 13 amino acids. CDR1 and CDR2 (germline): KGHDR, SFDVKD.

The chain recombines TRBV4-3 with TRBJ1-4; D may be TRBD1 (6 bases). Germline V gene lookup returns CDR1 LGHNA and CDR2 YSLEER. V was clipped by 2 bases and J by 1 base, with 8 bases between them. This CDR3 is built from 15 residues. The CDR3 nucleotides are TGCGCCAGCAGCCAAAGGACAGAAACTAATGAAAAACTGTTTTTT. Amino acids: CASSQRTETNEKLFF.